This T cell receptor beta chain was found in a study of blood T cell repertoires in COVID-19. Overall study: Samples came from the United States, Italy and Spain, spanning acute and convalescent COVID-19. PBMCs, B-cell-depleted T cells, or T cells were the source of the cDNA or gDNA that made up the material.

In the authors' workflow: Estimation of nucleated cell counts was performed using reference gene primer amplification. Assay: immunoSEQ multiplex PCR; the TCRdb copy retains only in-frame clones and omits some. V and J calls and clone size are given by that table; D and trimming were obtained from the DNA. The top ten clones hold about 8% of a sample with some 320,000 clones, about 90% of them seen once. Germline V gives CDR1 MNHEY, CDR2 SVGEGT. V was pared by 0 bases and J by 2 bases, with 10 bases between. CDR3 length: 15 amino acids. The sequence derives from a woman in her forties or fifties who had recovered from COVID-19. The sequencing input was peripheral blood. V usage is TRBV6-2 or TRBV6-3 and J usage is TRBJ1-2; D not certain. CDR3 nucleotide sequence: TGTGCCAGCAGTTACTCCTGGAGTTCGAACTATGGCTACACCTTC. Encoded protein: CASSYSWSSNYGYTF.